These 27 T cell receptor beta chains share one sample of origin, sequenced in a study of PD-L1 blockade in urothelial cancer. Time point specified: peripheral blood 6 weeks after treatment start. Sequencing used immunoSEQ multiplex PCR; TCRdb keeps in-frame clones, though not all of them. Of tens of thousands of clones listed, 75% to 95% are singletons. Here the sequenced sample was PBMCs, taken around atezolizumab (anti-PD-L1) treatment. These receptors were taken from a woman aged 80 or over with urothelial cancer.

V and J are TRBV4-1 and TRBJ2-1; D gene uncertain. The CDR3 is 18 amino acids. V lost 0 bases, J lost 0 bases, and 15 bases lay in between. Germline lookup yields CDR1 MGHRA and CDR2 YSYEKL. This CDR3 is CASSQDFQALSSYNEQFF. In nucleotides, the CDR3 is TGCGCCAGCAGCCAAGACTTCCAGGCCCTAAGCTCCTACAATGAGCAGTTCTTC.

This chain uses TRBV19 with TRBJ2-1; 10 bases are a match to TRBD2. CDR1 and CDR2 from the germline V gene are LNHDA and SQIVND (reference sequence). V dropped 3 bases and J dropped 10; count of bases not matched to a gene: 12. The CDR3 sequence is 16 residues long. The CDR3 protein is CASSILAGGLGKEQFF. The CDR3 DNA is TGTGCCAGTAGTATCTTAGCGGGAGGCCTGGGTAAGGAGCAGTTCTTC.

The V gene is TRBV11-2, the J gene TRBJ2-7; 7 bases are shared with TRBD2. This CDR3 comprises 14 residues. V lost 6 bases, J lost 3 bases, and 8 bases stayed unmatched. Germline-derived CDR1 and CDR2 are SGHAT and FQNNGV. The CDR3 here is CASSPAGGSYEQYF. CDR3 sequence (DNA): TGTGCCAGCAGTCCTGCCGGCGGGAGCTACGAGCAGTACTTC.

V and J are TRBV6-5 and TRBJ2-7; D might be TRBD2 (6 bases). The CDR3 is 13 amino acids. Between the trimmed V and J ends, which lost 7 bases and 5 bases, there was a span of 15 bases. Looked up from germline, CDR1 is MNHEY and CDR2 is SVGAGI. In nucleotides, the CDR3 is TGTGCCAGCAAACAGACTAGTCCACACGAGCAGTACTTC. This gives the protein CASKQTSPHEQYF.

The J gene is TRBJ2-3, the V gene TRBV15; 8 positions match TRBD2. Trimming removed 3 bases from V and 4 bases from J; junction bases left unmatched: 9. The CDR3 runs to 16 residues. Germline V gives CDR1 LNHNV, CDR2 YYDKDF (reference sequence). The CDR3 reads CATSSRGGTSPDTQYF. CDR3 DNA sequence: TGTGCCACCAGCAGCCGGGGGGGGACTAGTCCAGATACGCAGTATTTT.

The chain recombines TRBV7-2 with TRBJ1-1, with a weak D call TRBD1 (6 bases). The V gene's germline CDR1 is SGHTA and CDR2 FQGNSA. Trimming took off 5 bases at V and 6 bases at J, with 16 bases between the two ends. CDR3 length equals 14 residues. CDR3 DNA sequence: TGTGCCAGCAGCCCTGGCAGGGGTAGAGCTGAAGCTTTCTTT. This gives the protein CASSPGRGRAEAFF.

The chain combines TRBV9 with TRBJ2-5, with TRBD2 as a possible D gene (6 bases). The CDR3 spans 14 residues. CDR1 is SGDLS and CDR2 is YYNGEE in the germline V gene. The V gene lost 5 bases and the J gene lost 5 bases, with 16 bases spanning the gap. The CDR3, as DNA: TGTGCCAGCAGTGATCGGGACTCTGGGGAGACCCAGTACTTC. Amino acids: CASSDRDSGETQYF.

The rearrangement uses TRBV6-6 and TRBJ1-4; 8 nucleotides match TRBD1. There are 15 residues in the CDR3. Per the germline V gene, CDR1 is MNHNY and CDR2 is SVGAGI (reference sequence). The ends lost 3 bases at V and 7 bases at J; junction bases unmatched: 7. The CDR3 loop reads CASSYGQGAGEKLFF. In DNA form, the CDR3 reads TGTGCCAGCAGTTATGGGCAGGGGGCAGGTGAAAAACTGTTTTTT.

The J gene is TRBJ1-2, the V gene TRBV15; 12 bases align to TRBD1. The CDR3 totals 18 residues. Trimming removed 5 bases from V and 8 bases from J; junction bases left unmatched: 18. The V gene's germline CDR1 is LNHNV and CDR2 YYDKDF (reference sequence). CDR3 nucleotide sequence: TGTGCCACCAGCCCTCGTGGGACAGGGGGCAATATAGTCTACGGCTACACCTTC. Translated: CATSPRGTGGNIVYGYTF.

The rearrangement uses TRBV2 and TRBJ2-1; D not certain. CDR3 length equals 13 residues. The germline V and J ends were trimmed by 6 bases and 6 bases, with 12 bases remaining between them. Germline values: CDR1 SNHLY, CDR2 FYNNEI. The CDR3 sequence: CASSLDKLNEQFF. DNA of the CDR3: TGTGCCAGCAGCCTCGACAAGCTCAATGAGCAGTTCTTC.

This clone was recorded a few times. This sample also contains other DNA sequences that code for the same CDR3. The genes are TRBV2 and TRBJ1-2; D is ambiguous. The germline V gene encodes CDR1 SNHLY and CDR2 FYNNEI. This CDR3 spans 11 amino acids. Between the trimmed V and J ends, which lost 7 bases and 2 bases, there was a span of 5 bases. CDR3 sequence (DNA): TGTGCCAGCACGGAGAACTATGGCTACACCTTC. Its translation is CASTENYGYTF.

The V call is TRBV6-5, the J call TRBJ1-5; 9 bases line up with TRBD1. The CDR3 length is 15 residues. Germline CDR1 and CDR2: MNHEY and SVGAGI. The ends lost 5 bases at V and 6 bases at J; junction bases unmatched: 8. The CDR3 region is CASSPGQGFSQPQHF. The CDR3 nucleotides are TGTGCCAGCAGTCCGGGACAGGGTTTTAGTCAGCCCCAGCATTTT.

This clone has a handful of counts. The chain recombines TRBV10-3 with TRBJ1-2, with 8 bases aligning to TRBD1. Germline CDR1 reads ENHRY; CDR2 reads SYGVKD. CDR3 size: 17 residues. The junction had 10 bases not matched to a gene; V was cut back by 4 bases and J by 0 bases. This chain's CDR3 is CAISGGQGWEANYGYTF. CDR3 nucleotide sequence: TGTGCCATCAGTGGAGGACAGGGCTGGGAAGCTAACTATGGCTACACCTTC.

This clone occurred once. The chain recombines TRBV30 with TRBJ2-5; D may be TRBD2 (7 bases). The CDR3 consists of 13 residues. V lost 4 bases, J lost 7 bases, and 16 bases lay in between. Germline V gene sequence: CDR1 GTSNPN, CDR2 SVGIG (reference sequence). In nucleotides, the CDR3 is TGTGCCTGGACCCAAGGGGGGGTTGGGACCCAGTACTTC. Translation: CAWTQGGVGTQYF.

The chain has TRBV2 and TRBJ1-1; unclear D gene. This CDR3 is built from 15 residues. The V end was cut by 0 bases, the J end by 6 bases, with 14 bases between. Germline assignment: CDR1 SNHLY and CDR2 FYNNEI. The CDR3 DNA follows: TGTGCCAGCAGTGAAGCGCAAATAGTCCTTCCTGAAGCTTTCTTT. Its translation is CASSEAQIVLPEAFF.

The V and J genes are TRBV11-2 and TRBJ1-2; the D is unclear. Germline lookup yields CDR1 SGHAT and CDR2 FQNNGV. With 3 bases removed from V and 3 bases from J, the gap between germline ends came to 8 bases. The CDR3 has 13 amino acids. CDR3 in DNA: TGTGCCAGCAGCTTCGACACCGACTATGGCTACACCTTC. It codes for CASSFDTDYGYTF.

The gene calls are TRBV30 and TRBJ1-2; D perhaps matches TRBD1 (5 bases). Trimming left V 0 bases short and J 3 bases short, with 14 bases between. Germline CDR1 is GTSNPN and CDR2 is SVGIG (reference sequence). This CDR3 is built from 15 residues. CDR3 sequence (DNA): TGTGCCTGGAGTGTAGGGACTTTAATGGACTATGGCTACACCTTC. Protein: CAWSVGTLMDYGYTF.

The chain carries TRBV6-5 and TRBJ1-2; tentative D call: TRBD1 (5 bases). The V gene's germline CDR1 is MNHEY and CDR2 SVGAGI. The CDR3 runs 12 residues. V was pared by 3 bases and J by 8 bases, with 10 bases between. The CDR3 bases are TGTGCCAGCAGTTATGCAGGGCGGGGCTACACCTTC. Translation gives CASSYAGRGYTF.

The gene calls are TRBV30 and TRBJ2-2; a possible D gene is TRBD2 (7 bases). There are 15 residues in the CDR3. In germline, CDR1 is GTSNPN, CDR2 SVGIG (reference sequence). V lost 2 bases and J 2 bases, leaving 12 bases between the germline ends. The CDR3 DNA sequence: TGTGCCTGGAGTTCGCGGGGGCCTAACACCGGGGAGCTGTTTTTT. It translates to CAWSSRGPNTGELFF.

The chain has TRBV5-1 and TRBJ2-1, with 9 bases identical to TRBD2. This CDR3 is 17 amino acids long. Germline-derived CDR1 and CDR2 are SGHRS and YFSETQ. Trimming cost V 4 bases and J 0 bases; bases outside gene matches: 8. CDR3 sequence: CASSLRLADSSYNEQFF. In DNA form, the CDR3 reads TGCGCCAGCAGCCTAAGACTAGCGGATAGCTCCTACAATGAGCAGTTCTTC.

The chain links TRBV27 to TRBJ2-6; 8 bases align to TRBD1. The germline gives CDR1 MNHEY, CDR2 SMNVEV (reference sequence). The CDR3 contains 15 residues. Losses at the gene ends were 0 bases for V and 11 bases for J; bases not matched to a gene: 6. This CDR3 is CASSLSRTGRDVLTF. The DNA of the CDR3 is TGTGCCAGCAGTTTATCTCGGACAGGGCGAGACGTCCTGACTTTC.

This chain connects TRBV6-5 to TRBJ1-1; 7 bases map to TRBD1. Germline trimming cut 5 bases from V and 7 bases from J; bases unmatched to any gene: 10. The CDR3 spans 14 residues. CDR1 MNHEY and CDR2 SVGAGI come from the germline V gene. The CDR3 bases are TGTGCCAGCAGTAGAAGGGGGCGGTTTGGTGAAGCTTTCTTT. This codes for CASSRRGRFGEAFF.

The chain carries TRBV28 and TRBJ2-7, with TRBD1 identical over 9 bases. The CDR3 is 14 amino acids. Losses at the gene ends were 7 bases for V and 9 bases for J; bases not matched to a gene: 13. Germline V CDR1 and CDR2: MDHEN, SYDVKM. CDR3 in amino acids: CASTPSGTGPLQYF. The CDR3 nucleotides read TGTGCCAGCACCCCCTCCGGGACAGGGCCATTGCAGTACTTC. The full variable domain, with the rest looked up from reference TRBV28 and TRBJ2-7, is DVKVTQSSRYLVKRTGEKVFLECVQDMDHENMFWYRQDPGLGLRLIYFSYDVKMKEKGDIPEGYSVSREKKERFSLILESASTNQTSMYLCASTPSGTGPLQYFGPGTRLTVT.

The rearrangement joins TRBV18 to TRBJ2-7; possible D gene TRBD2, 6 bases. Germline-derived CDR1 and CDR2 are KGHSH and LQKENI. The germline V and J ends were trimmed by 0 bases and 1 base, with 7 bases remaining between them. The CDR3 is 14 amino acids. CDR3 residues: CASSPPGGSYEQYF. In DNA form, the CDR3 reads TGTGCCAGCTCACCACCGGGGGGTTCCTACGAGCAGTACTTC. Full variable domain (outside the CDR3, taken from reference TRBV18 and TRBJ2-7): NAGVMQNPRHLVRRRGQEARLRCSPMKGHSHVYWYRQLPEEGLKFMVYLQKENIIDESGMPKERFSAEFPKEGPSILRIQQVVRGDSAAYFCASSPPGGSYEQYFGPGTRLTVT.

This clone was recorded only once. The rearrangement uses TRBV5-8 and TRBJ2-7, with TRBD1 as a possible D gene (6 bases). The V gene lost 7 bases and the J gene lost 5 bases, with 34 bases spanning the gap. CDR3 length: 19 amino acids. Germline V gives CDR1 SGHTS, CDR2 YDEGEE. The CDR3: CASPKNSIEGEVDDHEQYF. In DNA form, the CDR3 reads TGTGCCAGCCCAAAAAACTCTATTGAGGGGGAAGTAGATGATCACGAGCAGTACTTC.

This chain uses TRBV5-6 with TRBJ2-1; 13 bases fit TRBD2. Germline assignment: CDR1 SGHDT and CDR2 YYEEEE. V was pared by 3 bases and J by 7 bases, with 4 bases of the junction left unmatched. The CDR3 is made up of 15 amino acids. The CDR3 here is CASSSGTSGTNEQFF. The DNA of the CDR3 is TGTGCCAGCAGCTCCGGGACTAGCGGGACTAATGAGCAGTTCTTC.

The genes are TRBV7-9 and TRBJ2-7; 8 nucleotides match TRBD1. The V and J ends lost 4 bases and 0 bases, in that order; junction bases with no gene match: 5. Germline assignment: CDR1 SEHNR and CDR2 FQNEAQ (reference sequence). This CDR3 contains 15 residues. As DNA, the CDR3 is TGTGCCAGCAGCTATAGACAGGGGCGCTCCTACGAGCAGTACTTC. Protein: CASSYRQGRSYEQYF. Complete variable domain (other parts from reference TRBV7-9 and TRBJ2-7): DTGVSQNPRHKITKRGQNVTFRCDPISEHNRLYWYRQTLGQGPEFLTYFQNEAQLEKSRLLSDRFSAERPKGSFSTLEIQRTEQGDSAMYLCASSYRQGRSYEQYFGPGTRLTVT.